The 12 T cell receptor beta chains reported below all come from one sample, sequenced in a study of cytomegalovirus exposure and HLA in healthy donors. Primers included in the PCR were 60 Vbeta and 13 Jbeta primers. Data came from immunoSEQ multiplex PCR; TCRdb stores just in-frame clones and leaves some out. This table holds hundreds of thousands of clones, approximately 82% found once. The sequenced sample consisted of PBMCs. These TCRs come from a male donor in good health and CMV-seronegative.

The chain uses TRBV5-1 and TRBJ2-7; weak D call: TRBD1 (6 bases). Trimming cost V 2 bases and J 2 bases, with 14 bases left between them. The CDR3 spans 15 residues. The V gene's germline CDR1 is SGHRS and CDR2 YFSETQ. The CDR3 reads CASSFLSGAPYEQYF. For the CDR3, the DNA is TGCGCCAGCAGCTTTCTCTCAGGGGCGCCCTACGAGCAGTACTTC. Looking up the rest from reference TRBV5-1 and TRBJ2-7 gives the full variable domain: KAGVTQTPRYLIKTRGQQVTLSCSPISGHRSVSWYQQTPGQGLQFLFEYFSETQRNKGNFPGRFSGRQFSNSRSEMNVSTLELGDSALYLCASSFLSGAPYEQYFGPGTRLTVT.

The chain carries TRBV5-1 and TRBJ2-5; 8 bases are shared with TRBD2. The V and J ends lost 0 bases and 4 bases, in that order; junction bases with no gene match: 8. This CDR3 contains 16 residues. CDR1 and CDR2 from the germline V gene are SGHRS and YFSETQ. DNA for the CDR3: TGCGCCAGCAGCTTGGAAAGCGGGAGTTTTACAGAGACCCAGTACTTC. Translated: CASSLESGSFTETQYF.

The CDR3 nucleotides read TGTGCCAGCAGCACGGGACTAAATCCCTACGAGCAGTACTTC. Amino acids: CASSTGLNPYEQYF. This chain links TRBV7-6 with TRBJ2-7, with 7 bases aligning to TRBD2. CDR3 length: 14 residues. J gave up 2 bases and V 5 bases, and 6 bases lay outside the gene matches. Germline lookup yields CDR1 SGHVS and CDR2 FNYEAQ. The full variable domain, rest sourced from reference TRBV7-6 and TRBJ2-7, is GAGVSQSPRYKVTKRGQDVALRCDPISGHVSLYWYRQALGQGPEFLTYFNYEAQQDKSGLPNDRFSAERPEGSISTLTIQRTEQRDSAMYRCASSTGLNPYEQYFGPGTRLTVT.

The chain is built from TRBV7-9 and TRBJ1-1, with a possible D match to TRBD1 (5 bases). The germline V and J ends were trimmed by 1 base and 4 bases, with 13 bases remaining between them. The germline V gene encodes CDR1 SEHNR and CDR2 FQNEAQ (reference sequence). The CDR3 is 15 amino acids. This CDR3 is CASSLEQGIGTEAFF. Here the CDR3 DNA reads TGTGCCAGCAGCTTAGAGCAGGGAATTGGCACTGAAGCTTTCTTT.

The chain recombines TRBV25-1 with TRBJ2-3, with a tentative D call TRBD2 (5 bases). Germline V CDR1 and CDR2: MGHDK, SYGVNS. Trimming cost V 6 bases and J 4 bases, with 23 bases left between them. The CDR3 has 17 amino acids. Here the CDR3 reads CASSRCLGSRSPDTQYF. The CDR3 DNA sequence: TGTGCCAGCAGCCGATGCTTGGGGAGCCGTTCCCCAGATACGCAGTATTTT.

Points on this clone: A junction boundary mismatches the germline segment, possibly from a read error. The CDR3 sequence: CASSRSSGRYNEQFF. The CDR3 DNA reads TGTGCTAGCAGCCGGTCTAGCGGGAGATACAATGAGCAGTTCTTC. This chain connects TRBV7-7 to TRBJ2-1, with TRBD2 matching 10 bases. The germline gives CDR1 SSHAT, CDR2 FNYEAQ (reference sequence). CDR3 length: 15 residues.

J is TRBJ1-1 and V is TRBV5-6, with 7 bases identical to TRBD1. Germline trimming cut 4 bases from V and 1 base from J; bases unmatched to any gene: 16. CDR3 length: 18 residues. Germline CDR1 reads SGHDT; CDR2 reads YYEEEE. The CDR3 spells CASSPGDSKNNGNTEAFF. CDR3 coding DNA: TGTGCCAGCAGCCCGGGGGACAGTAAAAACAATGGGAACACTGAAGCTTTCTTT.

V usage is TRBV21-1 and J usage is TRBJ2-2; TRBD1, as called in the table, went unchecked against the DNA. TRBV21-1 is shown as a pseudogene. CDR3 length equals 17 residues. The CDR3 protein is CASSKDVRQENTGELFF. The CDR3 DNA follows: TGTGCCAGCAGCAAAGATGTACGGCAGGAGAACACCGGGGAGCTGTTTTTT.

This chain joins TRBV29-1 and TRBJ1-1; TRBD1 matches 10 bases. The junction had 0 bases not matched to a gene; V was cut back by 4 bases and J by 7 bases. Germline CDR1 is SQVTM and CDR2 is ANQGSEA. The CDR3 runs to 11 residues. CDR3 nucleotides: TGCAGCGTTGGGGACAGGGGTGAAGCTTTCTTT. Protein sequence: CSVGDRGEAFF.

This chain connects TRBV9 to TRBJ1-4; TRBD1 is a possible D gene (5 bases). This CDR3 spans 16 amino acids. The germline CDR1 and CDR2 sequences are SGDLS and YYNGEE. V shed 4 bases and J shed 7 bases, with 20 bases lying between them. For the CDR3, the DNA is TGTGCCAGCAGCCCCTCGGGGGGATCGGCGGGTGAAAAACTGTTTTTT. Amino acids: CASSPSGGSAGEKLFF.

The V call is TRBV10-1, the J call TRBJ2-2; tentatively, D is TRBD2 (5 bases). In germline, CDR1 is WNHNN, CDR2 SYGVQD (reference sequence). Trimming removed 8 bases from V and 0 bases from J, with 13 bases in between. This CDR3 contains 15 residues. The CDR3 is CASGEVASNTGELFF. CDR3 in DNA: TGCGCCAGCGGAGAGGTAGCGTCGAACACCGGGGAGCTGTTTTTT.

The CDR3 loop reads CASRADSYEQYF. Written as DNA, the CDR3 is TGTGCCAGCAGAGCGGACAGCTACGAGCAGTACTTC. The chain has TRBV28 and TRBJ2-7; D is perhaps TRBD1 (6 bases). Germline CDR1 and CDR2: MDHEN and SYDVKM. The CDR3 totals 12 residues. Trimming took 6 bases from V and 3 from J, leaving 9 bases between them.